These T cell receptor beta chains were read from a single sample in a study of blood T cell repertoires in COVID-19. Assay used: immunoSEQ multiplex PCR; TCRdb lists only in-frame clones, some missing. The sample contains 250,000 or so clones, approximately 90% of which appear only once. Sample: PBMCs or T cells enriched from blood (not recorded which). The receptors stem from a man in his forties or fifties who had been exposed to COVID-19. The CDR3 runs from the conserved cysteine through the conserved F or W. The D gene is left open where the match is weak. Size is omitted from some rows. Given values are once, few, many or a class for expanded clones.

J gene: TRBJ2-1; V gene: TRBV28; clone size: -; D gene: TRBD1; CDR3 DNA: TGTGCCAGCAGTATCCTGGACAGGGGAGTCTACAATGAGCAGTTCTTC; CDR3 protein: CASSILDRGVYNEQFF
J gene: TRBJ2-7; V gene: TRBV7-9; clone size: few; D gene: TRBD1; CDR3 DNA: TGTGCCAGCAGCTTAGCCAGGGGGCACTACGAGCAGTACTTC; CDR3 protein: CASSLARGHYEQYF
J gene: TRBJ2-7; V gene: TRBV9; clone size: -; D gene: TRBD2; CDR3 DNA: TGTGCCAGCAGCATCTCCGGGACTAGCGGATACGAGCAGTACTTC; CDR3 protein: CASSISGTSGYEQYF
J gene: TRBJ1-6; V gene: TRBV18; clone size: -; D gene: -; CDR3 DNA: TGTGCCAGCTCACCACCACGGGGGACTAATTCACCCCTCCACTTT; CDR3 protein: CASSPPRGTNSPLHF
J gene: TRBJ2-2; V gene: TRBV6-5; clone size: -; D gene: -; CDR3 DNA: TGTGCCAGCAGTTTAGCAGCCGGGGAGCTGTTTTTT; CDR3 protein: CASSLAAGELFF
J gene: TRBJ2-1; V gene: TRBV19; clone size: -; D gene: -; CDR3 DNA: TGTGCCAGTAGTATTCTTGCGGGGACGACGTACAATGAGCAGTTCTTC; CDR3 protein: CASSILAGTTYNEQFF
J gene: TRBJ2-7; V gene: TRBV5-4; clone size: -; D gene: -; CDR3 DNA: TGTGCCAGCAGCTTGAGTATTTTAGGAGCCCACGAGCAGTACTTC; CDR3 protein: CASSLSILGAHEQYF
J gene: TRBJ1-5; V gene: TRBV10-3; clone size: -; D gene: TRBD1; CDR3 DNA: TGTGCCATCAGTGAAACAGGGGTAAGTCTAGGCAATCAGCCCCAGCATTTT; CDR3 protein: CAISETGVSLGNQPQHF
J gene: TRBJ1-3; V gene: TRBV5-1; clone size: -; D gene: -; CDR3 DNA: TGCGCCAGCAGCTTTGATAGCTTAGCCGGGCGGGACACCATATATTTT; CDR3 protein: CASSFDSLAGRDTIYF
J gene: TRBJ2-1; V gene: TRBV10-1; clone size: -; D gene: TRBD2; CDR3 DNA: TGCGCCAGCAGTGACTCCAGCGGGAGGGCTAATGAGCAGTTCTTC; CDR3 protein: CASSDSSGRANEQFF
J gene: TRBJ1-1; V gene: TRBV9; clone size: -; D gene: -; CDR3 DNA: TGTGCCAGCAGCCCCACAGGGTACACTGAAGCTTTCTTT; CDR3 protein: CASSPTGYTEAFF
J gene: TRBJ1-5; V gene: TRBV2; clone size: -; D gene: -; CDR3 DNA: TGTGCCAGCAGAAAGACAGAGAATCAGCCCCAGCATTTT; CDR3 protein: CASRKTENQPQHF
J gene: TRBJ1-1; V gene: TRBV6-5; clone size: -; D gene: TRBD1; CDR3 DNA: TGTGCCAGCAGTCACAGGGGGGAAGCTTTCTTT; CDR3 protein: CASSHRGEAFF
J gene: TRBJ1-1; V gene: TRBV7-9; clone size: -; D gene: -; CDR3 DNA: TGTGCCAGCAGCTTAGGATTTGGGGGCGCGAGGAACACTGAAGCTTTCTTT; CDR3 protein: CASSLGFGGARNTEAFF
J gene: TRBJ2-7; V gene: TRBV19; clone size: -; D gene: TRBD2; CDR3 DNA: TGTGCCAGTAGTGCTGGACTAGCTAGCGAGCAGTACTTC; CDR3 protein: CASSAGLASEQYF
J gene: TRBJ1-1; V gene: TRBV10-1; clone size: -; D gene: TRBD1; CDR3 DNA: TGCGCCAGCAGCCTCCTCCGGGACAGTGAAGCTTTCTTT; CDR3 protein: CASSLLRDSEAFF
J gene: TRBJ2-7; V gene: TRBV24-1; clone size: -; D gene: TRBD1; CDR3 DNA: TGTGCCACCAGTGATGGGACAGGGTATCCCTACGAGCAGTACTTC; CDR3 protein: CATSDGTGYPYEQYF
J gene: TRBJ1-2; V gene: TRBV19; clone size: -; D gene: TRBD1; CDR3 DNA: TGTGCCAGTAGTAACGGACAGGGGTATGGCTACACCTTC; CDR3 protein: CASSNGQGYGYTF
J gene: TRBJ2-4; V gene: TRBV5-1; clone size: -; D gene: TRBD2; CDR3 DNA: TGCGCCAGCAGCTTGAATGGTCGGTCTAGCGGGATACTTACCAAAAACATTCAGTACTTC; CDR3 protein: CASSLNGRSSGILTKNIQYF
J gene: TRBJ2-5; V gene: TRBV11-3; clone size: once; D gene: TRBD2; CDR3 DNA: TGTGCCAGCAGTTCCGGACTAGCGGGTCGCCAAGAGACCCAGTACTTC; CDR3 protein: CASSSGLAGRQETQYF
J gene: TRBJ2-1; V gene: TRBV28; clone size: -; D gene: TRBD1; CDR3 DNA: TGTGCCAGCAGTTATCTTCCGGGACAGGGGGCGCGTGAGCAGTTCTTC; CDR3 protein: CASSYLPGQGAREQFF
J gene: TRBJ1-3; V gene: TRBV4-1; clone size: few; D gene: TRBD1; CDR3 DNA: TGCGCCAGCAGCCAGCAATCCCGGGACAGGGGAAATGGAAACACCATATATTTT; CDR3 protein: CASSQQSRDRGNGNTIYF
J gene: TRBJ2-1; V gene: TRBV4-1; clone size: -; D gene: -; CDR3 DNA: TGCGCCAGCAGCCAAATCGGGAGAGGAATTAATGAGCAGTTCTTC; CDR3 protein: CASSQIGRGINEQFF
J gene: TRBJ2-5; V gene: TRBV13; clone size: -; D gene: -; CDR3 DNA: TGTGCCAGCAGCCTAAACAGGGCTTGGGACGAGACCCAGTACTTC; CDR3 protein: CASSLNRAWDETQYF
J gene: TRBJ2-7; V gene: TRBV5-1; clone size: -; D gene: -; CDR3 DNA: TGCGCCAGCAGCTTTGCGGACGAGCAGTACTTC; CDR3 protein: CASSFADEQYF
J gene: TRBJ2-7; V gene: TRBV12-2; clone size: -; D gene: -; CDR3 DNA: TGTGCAAGTCGCTCCCTGGGGACAGGGGCCTACGAGCAGTACTTC; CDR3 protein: CASRSLGTGAYEQYF
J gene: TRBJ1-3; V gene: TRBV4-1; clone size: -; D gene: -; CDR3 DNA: TGCGCCAGCAGCCAGGCCACCGGGGGTCTATATTTT; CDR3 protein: CASSQATGGLYF
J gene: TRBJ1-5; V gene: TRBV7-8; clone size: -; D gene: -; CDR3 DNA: TGTGCCAGTACCATGGGGGGAAGAGGTCAGCCCCAGCATTTT; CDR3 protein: CASTMGGRGQPQHF
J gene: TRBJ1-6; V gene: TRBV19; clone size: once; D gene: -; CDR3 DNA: TGTGCCAGTAGTACCGGGTCGGGGGTTTATAATTCACCCCTCCACTTT; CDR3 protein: CASSTGSGVYNSPLHF
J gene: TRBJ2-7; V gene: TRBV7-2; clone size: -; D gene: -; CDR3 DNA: TGTGCCAGCAGCTTAGCTTCCTCCCAGGGGACCTACGAGCAGTACTTC; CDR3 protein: CASSLASSQGTYEQYF
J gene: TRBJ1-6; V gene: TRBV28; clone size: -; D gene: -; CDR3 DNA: TGTGCCATTCAAGCGGGGGGCGCAAGGCACTCACCCCTCCACTTT; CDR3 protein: CAIQAGGARHSPLHF
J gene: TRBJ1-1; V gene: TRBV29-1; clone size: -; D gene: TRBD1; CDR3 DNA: TGCAGCGCCCGGGGACAGAGGAACACTGAAGCTTTCTTT; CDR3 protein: CSARGQRNTEAFF
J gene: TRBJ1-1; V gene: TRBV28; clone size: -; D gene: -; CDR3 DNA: TGTGCCAGCAGCGTACAGGGAGTTGAAACTGAAGCTTTCTTT; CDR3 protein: CASSVQGVETEAFF
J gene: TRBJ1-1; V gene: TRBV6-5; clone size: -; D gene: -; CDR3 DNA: TGTGCCAGCAGTTACTCGATCAGGCCAACTGAAGCTTTCTTT; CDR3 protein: CASSYSIRPTEAFF
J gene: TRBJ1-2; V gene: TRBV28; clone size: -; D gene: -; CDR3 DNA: TGTGCCAGCAGTTCATTCGGGGGGGCTGGGCATGGCTACACCTTC; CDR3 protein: CASSSFGGAGHGYTF
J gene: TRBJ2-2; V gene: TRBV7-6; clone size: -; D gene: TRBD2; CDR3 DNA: TGTGCCAGCAGCACCAGGGCCAGCGGGAGAGGAACCGGGGAGCTGTTTTTT; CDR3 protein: CASSTRASGRGTGELFF
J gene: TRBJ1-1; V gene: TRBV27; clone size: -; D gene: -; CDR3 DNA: TGTGCCAGCAGGTTAGTGGGGGGTGCCACTGAAGCTTTCTTT; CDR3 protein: CASRLVGGATEAFF
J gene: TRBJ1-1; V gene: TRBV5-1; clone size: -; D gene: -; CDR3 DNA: TGCGCCAGCAGCTTAGGACAGTACACTGAAGCTTTCTTT; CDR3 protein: CASSLGQYTEAFF
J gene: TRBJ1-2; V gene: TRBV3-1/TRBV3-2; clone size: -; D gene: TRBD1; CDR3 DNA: TGTGCCAGCAGCTTGATATCAGGGGCAGGGGGATACTATGGCTACACCTTC; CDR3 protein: CASSLISGAGGYYGYTF
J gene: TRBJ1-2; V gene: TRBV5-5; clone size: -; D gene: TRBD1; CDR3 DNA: TGTGCCAGCAGCGCTGACAGGGGGTATGGCTACACCTTC; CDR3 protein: CASSADRGYGYTF
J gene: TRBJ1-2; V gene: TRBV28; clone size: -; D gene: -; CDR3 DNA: TGTGCCAGCAGTTTAGGGGGGGGGCGGACCGTCTATGGCTACACCTTC; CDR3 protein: CASSLGGGRTVYGYTF
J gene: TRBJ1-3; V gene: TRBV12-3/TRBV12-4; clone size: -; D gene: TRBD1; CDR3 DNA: TGTGCCAGCAGACAGGGGAGAGGAAACACCATATATTTT; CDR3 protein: CASRQGRGNTIYF
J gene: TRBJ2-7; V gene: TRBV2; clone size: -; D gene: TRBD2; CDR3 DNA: TGTGCCAGCAGTGAAGGCGGGAGGTCCTCTACCTACGAGCAGTACTTC; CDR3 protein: CASSEGGRSSTYEQYF
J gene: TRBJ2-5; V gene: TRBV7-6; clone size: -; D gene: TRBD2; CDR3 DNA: TGTGCCAGCACCCCTTATAGCGGCGGGAGGGCAGAGACCCAGTACTTC; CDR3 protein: CASTPYSGGRAETQYF
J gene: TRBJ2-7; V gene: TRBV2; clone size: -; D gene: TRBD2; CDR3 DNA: TGTGCCAGCTCGGCGGGAGGGCCTTACGAGCAGTACTTC; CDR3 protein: CASSAGGPYEQYF
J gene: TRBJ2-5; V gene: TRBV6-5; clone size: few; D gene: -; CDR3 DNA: TGTGCCAGCAGTTACTCATTCGGGACTGTTGAAGAGACCCAGTACTTC; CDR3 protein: CASSYSFGTVEETQYF